The clone carrying this T cell receptor beta chain has a count of ten or more. The sample originates from a study of human T cells and chemical hapten exposure. Background on the study: Upper back patch tests used 0.01% DPC, scored after 6 days.

The sample's time point: pre-sensitization, week 0. Sample treatment: therapeutic diphenylcyclopropenone sensitization with weekly scalp DPC. Investigators collected blood before applying each patch test. Alopecia patients deemed DPC-suitable, aged 18 to 70, excluding pregnancy. The authors extracted total RNA from unfractionated whole blood. V was pared by 3 bases and J by 6 bases, with 5 bases between. The CDR3 loop spans 11 amino acids. Germline V CDR1 and CDR2: SEHNR, FQNEAQ (reference sequence). In TCRdb, the RACE reads were re-called with MiXCR into one record per CDR3 protein. The sample consists of 85,000 to 120,000 distinct CDR3 sequences, around 10% of them appearing once.

The chain links TRBV7-9 to TRBJ1-1; unclear D gene. The material was whole blood, obtained in connection with sensitization to the hapten diphenylcyclopropenone (DPC). This clonotype was sampled from a woman aged 45-59 years with alopecia areata. Some clones in this sample may be carry-over from other donors' samples. CDR3 in DNA: TGTGCCAGCAGCTTCGCCGCTGAAGCTTTCTTT. It encodes CASSFAAEAFF.